Sequencing of this TCR beta chain was carried out in a study of T cell repertoires in cytomegalovirus infection. Across the study: Through public TCR beta signatures, both CMV infection and matching HLA type were indicated.

General study findings and limits: In two of eight donors, the top clonotype was HLA-C-restricted CMV-specific.

This clonotype showed up just a few times. Its antigen is not known. MiXCR, run by TCRdb on the reads, gives a single entry per CDR3 protein. The sample has about 530,000 distinct CDR3 sequences, 26% seen once. Per germline, CDR1 MDHEN and CDR2 SYDVKM. Between the trimmed V and J ends, which lost 6 bases and 4 bases, there was a span of 16 bases. The CDR3 consists of 15 residues. The sequencing input was PBMCs. The V call is TRBV28, the J call TRBJ2-1; the D gene could be TRBD1 or TRBD2 (5 bases each). This sequence originates from a human donor in good health (CMV status not recorded). Some clones in this sample may be carry-over from other donors' samples. CDR3 coding DNA: TGTGCCAGCAGGCCCCAGGGACCACAATACAATGAGCAGTTCTTC. This encodes CASRPQGPQYNEQFF.